This is a list of T cell receptor beta chains from one sample in a study of blood T cell repertoires in COVID-19. The method was immunoSEQ multiplex PCR; TCRdb's version includes in-frame clones alone and lacks a portion of them. Found here are 75,000 to 80,000 clones, about 88% of them singletons; the top ten hold about 8.2%. What was sequenced was peripheral blood. These receptor sequences come from a human donor in a cohort sampled during active COVID-19. Each CDR3 is given with its conserved first and last residue.

CDR3 protein,V gene,CDR3 length
CASSEGVYNSPLHF,TRBV7-6,14
CASRGLAGYTGELFF,TRBV6-5,15
CASEGNARETQYF,TRBV7-2,13
CASSLEPTANTEAFF,TRBV11-2,15
CASSQSTASRSTEAFF,TRBV3-1/TRBV3-2,16
CASSQLGQTTNEKLFF,TRBV14,16
CASSQQREAYEQYF,TRBV4-2,14
CASSPQGDEQYF,TRBV7-3,12
CASSGGLQETQYF,TRBV7-2,13
CASSGGPDTEAFF,TRBV9,13
CASSLELNSPLHF,TRBV2,13
CASTRTQEVYGYTF,TRBV9,14
CASSLAGAYGYTF,TRBV12-3/TRBV12-4,13
CASSLAQYATYEQYF,TRBV5-8,15
CASSLPTSGGSTDTQYF,TRBV18,17
CATAATEAFF,TRBV9,10
CASSVRTSGSVSYEQYF,TRBV19,17
CASFSLVGRLNNSPLHF,TRBV28,17
CAWSEGGTNEKLFF,TRBV30,14
CASNLAGGRTDTQYF,TRBV7-9,15
CASSPGTGVRSPLHF,TRBV18,15
CATSRTGVTDTQYF,TRBV15,14
CASSLEDREYGYTF,TRBV5-1,14
CASSRVRETQYF,TRBV18,12
CASSVGQMNTEAFF,TRBV9,14
CASSPGTRPDTQYF,TRBV18,14
CASSLKPTYGYTF,TRBV12-3/TRBV12-4,13
CASSLEDRKRYTF,TRBV5-1,13
CATRTASTGELFF,TRBV15,13
CATSDSVANYGYTF,TRBV24-1,14
CASSWNGGQETQYF,TRBV7-2,14
CAWSAQRYEQYF,TRBV30,12
CASSPSGGTEAFF,TRBV3-1/TRBV3-2,13
CASSSPSTDTQYF,TRBV19,13
CASSSQLGRVNTEAFF,TRBV5-5,16
CAISEVAGVGNTIYF,TRBV10-3,15
CAWSVGGAREQYF,TRBV30,13
CATSKTSGGGTDTQYF,TRBV15,16
CASSPTEDTEAFF,TRBV18,13
CASSRGGDTQYF,TRBV12-3/TRBV12-4,12
CASSPGLAGPTGELFF,TRBV5-1,16
CASSLSSTVSGNTIYF,TRBV27,16
CASSQEPKLVYEQYF,TRBV14,15
CASSLRQGGGYTEAFF,TRBV18,16
CASSQITSGASSYEQYF,TRBV23-1,17
CATKTSGSYEQYF,TRBV2,13
CASSLRGGYSNQPQHF,TRBV19,16
CASSFGTRVHTQYF,TRBV28,14